Below are 32 T cell receptor beta chains sequenced from a single sample in a study of blood T cell repertoires in COVID-19. Data came from immunoSEQ multiplex PCR; TCRdb stores just in-frame clones and leaves some out. The table lists 200,000 to 250,000 clones, under 90% of them singletons. Sample: peripheral blood. Every receptor here comes from a man aged 55 to 70 who had recovered from COVID-19.

J is TRBJ2-1 and V is TRBV2; 8 bases fit TRBD1. J lost 7 bases, V lost 6 bases, and 8 bases had no gene match. This CDR3 comprises 14 residues. Germline CDR1 is SNHLY and CDR2 is FYNNEI. DNA of the CDR3: TGTGCCAGCAGCCCCGGGGACAGGCGGAATGAGCAGTTCTTC. Protein sequence: CASSPGDRRNEQFF.

The rearrangement joins TRBV6-5 to TRBJ2-4; D unclear. From germline, CDR1 is MNHEY and CDR2 SVGAGI. V was pared by 5 bases and J by 1 base, with 9 bases between. The CDR3 sequence is 14 residues long. CDR3 DNA sequence: TGTGCCAGCAGTCCCGACTGGGCCAAAAACATTCAGTACTTC. Translating it yields CASSPDWAKNIQYF.

This clone was recorded only once. The chain recombines TRBV4-2 with TRBJ1-1, with TRBD1 matching 9 bases. Looked up from germline, CDR1 is LGHNA and CDR2 is YNFKEQ. CDR3 size: 14 residues. With V trimmed by 5 bases and J by 3 bases, 4 bases remained unmatched. The CDR3 is CASSTRDRDTEAFF. Here the CDR3 DNA reads TGTGCCAGCAGCACACGGGACAGGGACACTGAAGCTTTCTTT.

V is TRBV3-1 (or the pseudogene TRBV3-2) and J is TRBJ2-7, with 8 bases matching TRBD2. The CDR3 is 15 amino acids. With 4 bases clipped from V and 2 bases from J, the junction kept 7 bases outside the gene matches. CDR1 LGHDT and CDR2 YNNKEL come from the germline V gene (reference sequence). The CDR3 region is CASSPAGSGAYEQYF. CDR3 DNA sequence: TGTGCCAGCAGCCCTGCCGGTAGCGGGGCCTACGAGCAGTACTTC.

This chain links TRBV18 with TRBJ2-3, with D perhaps TRBD2 (6 bases). The germline V and J ends were trimmed by 4 bases and 3 bases, with 14 bases remaining between them. This CDR3 has 15 residues. In germline, CDR1 is KGHSH, CDR2 LQKENI. The CDR3 is CASSLGLSNTDTQYF. For the CDR3, the DNA is TGTGCCAGCTCACTAGGACTATCCAATACAGATACGCAGTATTTT.

The genes are TRBV5-1 and TRBJ2-5; 13 bases fit TRBD2. The CDR3 sequence is 17 residues long. The V gene's germline CDR1 is SGHRS and CDR2 YFSETQ. V shed 3 bases and J 5 bases; nucleotides not matched to a gene: 10. The chain's CDR3 is CASSSVGTSGVLETQYF. CDR3 bases: TGCGCCAGCAGCTCGGTCGGGACTAGCGGGGTGTTGGAGACCCAGTACTTC.

The chain recombines TRBV20-1 with TRBJ1-2, with D unresolved. The CDR3 loop spans 11 amino acids. Germline-derived CDR1 and CDR2 are DFQATT and SNEGSKA (reference sequence). V lost 6 bases to trimming and J lost 5 bases, with 10 bases between them. The CDR3: CSARGQYGYTF. CDR3 DNA: TGCAGTGCACGTGGCCAATATGGCTACACCTTC.

V usage is TRBV19 and J usage is TRBJ1-6; the D gene is possibly TRBD1 (6 bases). Germline V CDR1 and CDR2: LNHDA, SQIVND (reference sequence). The CDR3 spans 14 residues. V lost 9 bases to trimming and J lost 6 bases, with 15 bases between them. The CDR3 sequence is CASGQPNFNSPLHF. For the CDR3, the DNA is TGTGCCAGCGGACAGCCTAACTTTAATTCACCCCTCCACTTT. Complete variable domain (other parts from reference TRBV19 and TRBJ1-6): DGGITQSPKYLFRKEGQNVTLSCEQNLNHDAMYWYRQDPGQGLRLIYYSQIVNDFQKGDIAEGYSVSREKKESFPLTVTSAQKNPTAFYLCASGQPNFNSPLHFGNGTRLTVT.

This sequence joins TRBV18 and TRBJ1-2; D unresolved. Germline V CDR1 and CDR2: KGHSH, LQKENI. This CDR3 has 14 amino acids. V was shortened by 3 bases and J by 4 bases, with 12 bases between the two germline ends. The CDR3: CASSPSTEPYGYTF. In nucleotides, the CDR3 is TGTGCCAGCTCACCTTCAACAGAACCCTATGGCTACACCTTC. The whole variable domain, filled in from reference TRBV18 and TRBJ1-2, reads NAGVMQNPRHLVRRRGQEARLRCSPMKGHSHVYWYRQLPEEGLKFMVYLQKENIIDESGMPKERFSAEFPKEGPSILRIQQVVRGDSAAYFCASSPSTEPYGYTFGSGTRLTVV.

This clone was counted between two and nine times. The rearrangement uses TRBV4-1 and TRBJ1-5; 11 positions match TRBD1. J was trimmed by 6 bases and V by 1 base; bases with no gene match: 2. CDR1 is MGHRA, CDR2 YSYEKL, per germline. The CDR3 is 15 amino acids. CDR3 nucleotide sequence: TGCGCCAGCAGCCAAGTCGGGACAGGGGGTCAGCCCCAGCATTTT. Protein: CASSQVGTGGQPQHF.

The chain uses TRBV18 and TRBJ1-1; D might be TRBD1 (5 bases). This CDR3 region has 13 residues. Trimming cost V 3 bases and J 10 bases, with 15 bases left between them. Germline CDR1 is KGHSH and CDR2 is LQKENI. In DNA form, the CDR3 reads TGTGCCAGCTCACCGGCTATCAGGGATGGAGCTTTCTTT. Its translation is CASSPAIRDGAFF.

The V gene is TRBV18, the J gene TRBJ1-5; D unresolved. V lost 1 base to trimming and J lost 4 bases, with 14 bases between them. Germline CDR1 KGHSH, CDR2 LQKENI. The CDR3 covers 16 residues. The CDR3 nucleotides read TGTGCCAGCTCACCACTTGGTACAGCCAGGAATCAGCCCCAGCATTTT. Translating it yields CASSPLGTARNQPQHF.

This clone was observed a few times. This sample also contains other DNA sequences that code for the same CDR3. V usage is TRBV2 and J usage is TRBJ1-1, with 8 nucleotides matching TRBD1. The CDR3 runs 14 residues. Germline V gives CDR1 SNHLY, CDR2 FYNNEI. Trimming took 1 base from V and 8 from J; bases not matched to a gene: 6. CDR3 in amino acids: CASSEGTGTFEAFF. The CDR3 coding sequence is TGTGCCAGCAGTGAAGGGACAGGGACCTTCGAAGCTTTCTTT.

The CDR3 nucleotides are TGCGCCAGCAGCTCGGGGGGACCGGTCGATGAGCAGTTCTTC. Protein product: CASSSGGPVDEQFF. This chain uses TRBV5-1 with TRBJ2-1, with TRBD2 matching 7 bases. Germline loops: CDR1 SGHRS, CDR2 YFSETQ. The V gene end was trimmed by 3 bases and the J gene end by 8 bases; junction bases not matched to a gene: 8. CDR3 length: 14 residues.

With regard to this clone: Other nucleotide sequences in the sample specify the same CDR3. The chain links TRBV4-3 to TRBJ2-3; 9 nucleotides match TRBD2. With 0 bases clipped from V and 3 bases from J, the junction kept 13 bases outside the gene matches. This CDR3 spans 19 amino acids. The germline V gene has CDR1 LGHNA and CDR2 YSLEER. The CDR3 DNA sequence: TGCGCCAGCAGCCAAGAATCCCTAGCGGGGAAACCGCGGACAGATACGCAGTATTTT. It is translated as CASSQESLAGKPRTDTQYF.

This clone has only one observation. The chain couples TRBV24-1 to TRBJ1-2, with 9 bases aligning to TRBD1. This CDR3 has 15 amino acids. V trimming: 3 bases; J trimming: 3 bases; junction bases outside the gene matches: 4. Germline V gene sequence: CDR1 KGHDR, CDR2 SFDVKD. The CDR3 DNA sequence: TGTGCCACCAGTGATCCGGGACAGGGAGACTATGGCTACACCTTC. Translating it yields CATSDPGQGDYGYTF.

This chain links TRBV7-5 with TRBJ2-1; TRBD2, the table's D call, lacks a check against the DNA. TRBV7-5 is given as a pseudogene. The CDR3 consists of 18 residues. The CDR3 DNA follows: TGTGCCAGAAGCTTAGTCCTAGCGGGAAGGAGATCCTACAATGAGCAGTTCTTC. This gives the protein CARSLVLAGRRSYNEQFF.

The chain joins TRBV20-1 to TRBJ2-7; D perhaps matches TRBD2 (6 bases). Germline loops: CDR1 DFQATT, CDR2 SNEGSKA (reference sequence). The CDR3 spans 14 residues. Trimming pared 3 bases from V and 7 bases from J, leaving 19 bases between. CDR3 sequence reads: CSASRGTPEGEQYF. CDR3 nucleotides: TGCAGTGCTAGTAGAGGGACTCCCGAGGGGGAGCAGTACTTC.

A single count supports this clone. The V and J genes are TRBV5-4 and TRBJ1-1; D is perhaps TRBD1 (5 bases). There are 13 residues in the CDR3. Germline CDR1 SGHNT, CDR2 YYREEE (reference sequence). With 4 bases removed from V and 5 bases from J, the gap between germline ends came to 12 bases. The CDR3 region has the DNA TGTGCCAGCAGCCGCCCCAGGGATACTGAAGCTTTCTTT. Amino acids: CASSRPRDTEAFF.

The J gene is TRBJ1-1, the V gene TRBV4-2; no clear D gene. Per the germline V gene, CDR1 is LGHNA and CDR2 is YNFKEQ. The CDR3 length is 15 residues. V lost 0 bases and J lost 10, with 18 bases in between. CDR3 in amino acids: CASSQDAGHYRGAFF. CDR3 in DNA: TGTGCCAGCAGCCAAGACGCCGGCCACTATCGGGGAGCTTTCTTT.

The rearrangement links TRBV15 to TRBJ1-2; D is possibly TRBD1 (6 bases). V lost 3 bases, J lost 4 bases, and 15 bases lay in between. The germline V gene has CDR1 LNHNV and CDR2 YYDKDF (reference sequence). This CDR3 has 15 amino acids. The CDR3 sequence is CATSRTSGGLYGYTF. CDR3 nucleotides: TGTGCCACCAGCAGGACCAGCGGGGGGCTCTATGGCTACACCTTC. Complete variable domain (other parts from reference TRBV15 and TRBJ1-2): DAMVIQNPRYQVTQFGKPVTLSCSQTLNHNVMYWYQQKSSQAPKLLFHYYDKDFNNEADTPDNFQSRRPNTSFCFLDIRSPGLGDTAMYLCATSRTSGGLYGYTFGSGTRLTVV.

The V and J genes are TRBV7-9 and TRBJ1-1, with TRBD1 as a possible D gene (6 bases). V lost 2 bases to trimming and J lost 6 bases, with 16 bases between them. Per the germline V gene, CDR1 is SEHNR and CDR2 is FQNEAQ (reference sequence). The CDR3 loop spans 15 amino acids. CDR3 DNA sequence: TGTGCCAGCAGCTTAAGGGGGGGAGTAGATTCTGAAGCTTTCTTT. Translated, it gives CASSLRGGVDSEAFF.

The chain employs TRBV3-1 (or the pseudogene TRBV3-2) and TRBJ2-3; 8 bases fit TRBD1. V lost 1 base, J lost 5 bases, and 2 bases stayed unmatched. This CDR3 is built from 14 residues. Germline V gives CDR1 LGHDT, CDR2 YNNKEL (reference sequence). CDR3 bases: TGTGCCAGCAGCCAAGGACAGGGGAGAGATACGCAGTATTTT. Protein sequence: CASSQGQGRDTQYF.

This clone is a singleton in its sample. This chain links TRBV5-1 with TRBJ2-7; 9 positions agree with TRBD1. The CDR3 totals 17 residues. The V and J ends lost 0 bases and 4 bases, in that order; junction bases with no gene match: 11. Germline V gene lookup returns CDR1 SGHRS and CDR2 YFSETQ. For the CDR3, the DNA is TGCGCCAGCAGCTTGGCGGGAGGCGGACAGGGGAGATACGAGCAGTACTTC. Protein: CASSLAGGGQGRYEQYF.

The rearrangement links TRBV5-5 to TRBJ2-7; 8 bases align to TRBD2. In germline, CDR1 is SGHKS, CDR2 YYEKEE (reference sequence). V was pared by 4 bases and J by 0 bases, with 6 bases of the junction left unmatched. The CDR3 extends over 15 amino acids. CDR3 sequence reads: CASSGTSGDSYEQYF. CDR3 bases: TGTGCCAGCAGCGGCACTAGCGGAGACTCCTACGAGCAGTACTTC.

The genes are TRBV27 and TRBJ1-2; D gene uncertain. V shed 5 bases and J shed 4 bases, with 11 bases lying between them. The CDR3 spans 13 residues. CDR1 is MNHEY and CDR2 is SMNVEV in the germline V gene (reference sequence). Here the CDR3 reads CASSEGLGYGYTF. The CDR3 coding sequence is TGTGCCAGCAGTGAGGGCCTGGGCTATGGCTACACCTTC.

The sample holds one count of this clone. V usage is TRBV19 and J usage is TRBJ2-2, with 8 nucleotides matching TRBD1. Germline lookup yields CDR1 LNHDA and CDR2 SQIVND (reference sequence). This CDR3 contains 14 residues. J was trimmed by 5 bases and V by 5 bases; bases with no gene match: 4. The CDR3 bases are TGTGCCAGTAGTCCTAGGACAGGGACCGGGGAGCTGTTTTTT. Its protein product is CASSPRTGTGELFF.

The chain links TRBV5-1 to TRBJ2-3, with 13 bases lining up with TRBD2. CDR1 and CDR2 from the germline V gene are SGHRS and YFSETQ. J gave up 3 bases and V 2 bases, and 6 bases lay outside the gene matches. This CDR3 spans 17 amino acids. The CDR3 loop reads CASSFALLAGGTDTQYF. The DNA for the CDR3 is TGCGCCAGCAGCTTTGCCCTACTAGCGGGAGGGACAGATACGCAGTATTTT.

This chain joins TRBV4-1 and TRBJ1-2, with 8 nucleotides matching TRBD1. Germline lookup yields CDR1 MGHRA and CDR2 YSYEKL. V shed 1 base, J shed 2 bases, and the junction held 6 bases outside the gene matches. The CDR3 is 16 amino acids. The CDR3 here is CASSQGQGRLNYGYTF. Here the CDR3 DNA reads TGCGCCAGCAGCCAAGGACAGGGGCGATTAAACTATGGCTACACCTTC.

This clone was observed once. The V and J genes are TRBV5-1 and TRBJ2-5, with D perhaps matching TRBD1 (6 bases). Germline CDR1 and CDR2: SGHRS and YFSETQ. The CDR3 runs 14 residues. The V end lost 1 base, the J end lost 3 bases, and 10 bases lay between the germline ends. In nucleotides, the CDR3 is TGCGCCAGCAGCTTGAATACAGGGAAAGAGACCCAGTACTTC. It specifies CASSLNTGKETQYF.

The chain recombines TRBV29-1 with TRBJ2-2; 10 positions match TRBD2. V lost 5 bases and J lost 3; bases outside the gene matches: 6. This CDR3 comprises 15 residues. Germline values: CDR1 SQVTM, CDR2 ANQGSEA. For the CDR3, the DNA is TGCAGCGTTTCCGTAGCGGGAGGCCACACCGGGGAGCTGTTTTTT. This sequence encodes CSVSVAGGHTGELFF.

The chain is built from TRBV5-1 and TRBJ2-3; D perhaps matches TRBD2 (6 bases). This CDR3 has 17 amino acids. Germline CDR1 is SGHRS and CDR2 is YFSETQ. V lost 5 bases to trimming and J lost 3 bases, with 22 bases between them. CDR3 nucleotides: TGCGCCAGCAGTCGGGGGATCTGGAGGATCGAAACAGATACGCAGTATTTT. As protein: CASSRGIWRIETDTQYF.